Described below is a single TCR beta chain sequence and its context. This specimen belongs to a study of shared clonotypes between healthy human individuals. The CDR3 contains 14 residues. Germline V CDR1 and CDR2: MGHDK, SYGVNS. The germline V and J ends were trimmed by 1 base and 1 base, with 8 bases remaining between them. The table came from immunoSEQ multiplex PCR; TCRdb's copy has only in-frame clones and leaves some out. The table has more than 850,000 clones, about 84% seen once. The sequence was obtained from a man aged 18 to 29 in good health. Some clones in this sample may be carry-over from other donors' samples. V usage is TRBV25-1 and J usage is TRBJ2-7; D remains unclear. Sequencing was carried out using memory CD4+ T cells from PBMCs. Subset specified: CD45RA-negative fraction. CDR3 nucleotides: TGTGCCAGCAGTGAATTCCCCCGTTCCTACGAGCAGTACTTC. Protein: CASSEFPRSYEQYF.